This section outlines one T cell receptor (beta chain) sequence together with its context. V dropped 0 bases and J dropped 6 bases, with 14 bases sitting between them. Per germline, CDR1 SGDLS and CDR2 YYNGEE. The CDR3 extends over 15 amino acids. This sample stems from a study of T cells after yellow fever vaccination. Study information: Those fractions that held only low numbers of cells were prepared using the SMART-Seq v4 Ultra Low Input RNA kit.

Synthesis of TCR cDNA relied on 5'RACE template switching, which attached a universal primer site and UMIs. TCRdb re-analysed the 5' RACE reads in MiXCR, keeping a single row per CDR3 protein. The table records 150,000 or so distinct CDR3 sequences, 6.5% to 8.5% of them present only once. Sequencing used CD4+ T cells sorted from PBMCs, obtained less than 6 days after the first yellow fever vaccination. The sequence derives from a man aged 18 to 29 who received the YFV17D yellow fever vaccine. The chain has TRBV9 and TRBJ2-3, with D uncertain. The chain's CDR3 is CASSVEVSGWDTQYF. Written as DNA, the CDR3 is TGTGCCAGCAGCGTAGAAGTATCCGGTTGGGATACGCAGTATTTT.